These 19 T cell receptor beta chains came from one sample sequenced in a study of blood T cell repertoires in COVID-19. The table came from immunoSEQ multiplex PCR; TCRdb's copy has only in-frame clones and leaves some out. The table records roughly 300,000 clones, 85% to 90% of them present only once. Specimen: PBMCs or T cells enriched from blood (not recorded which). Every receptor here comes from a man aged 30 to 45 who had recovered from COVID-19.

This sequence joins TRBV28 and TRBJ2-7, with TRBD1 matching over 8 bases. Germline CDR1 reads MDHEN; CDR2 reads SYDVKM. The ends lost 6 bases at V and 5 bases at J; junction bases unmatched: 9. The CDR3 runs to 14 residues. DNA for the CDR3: TGTGCCAGCAGGAAAGACAGGGGTGTTGACGAGCAGTACTTC. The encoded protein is CASRKDRGVDEQYF. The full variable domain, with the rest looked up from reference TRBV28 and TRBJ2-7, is DVKVTQSSRYLVKRTGEKVFLECVQDMDHENMFWYRQDPGLGLRLIYFSYDVKMKEKGDIPEGYSVSREKKERFSLILESASTNQTSMYLCASRKDRGVDEQYFGPGTRLTVT.

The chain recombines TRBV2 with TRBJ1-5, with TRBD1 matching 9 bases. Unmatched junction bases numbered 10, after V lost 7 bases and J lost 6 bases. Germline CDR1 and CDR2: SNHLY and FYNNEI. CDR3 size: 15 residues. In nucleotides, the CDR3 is TGTGCCAGCACCGAACAGGGGGCGACTCGTCAGCCCCAGCATTTT. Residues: CASTEQGATRQPQHF.

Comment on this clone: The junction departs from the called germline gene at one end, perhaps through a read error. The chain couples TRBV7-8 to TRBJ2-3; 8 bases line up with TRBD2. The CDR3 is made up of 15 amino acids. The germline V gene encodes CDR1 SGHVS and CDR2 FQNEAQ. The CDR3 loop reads CASSLVSLAGGSLDF. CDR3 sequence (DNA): TGTGCCAGCAGCTTAGTCTCCCTGGCGGGGGGTAGTTTAGATTTT.

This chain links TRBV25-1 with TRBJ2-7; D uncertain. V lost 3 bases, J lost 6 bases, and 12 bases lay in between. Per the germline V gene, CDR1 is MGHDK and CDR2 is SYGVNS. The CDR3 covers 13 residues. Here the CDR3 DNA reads TGTGCCAGCAGTGAGGCCTTTCAGCGCGAGCAGTACTTC. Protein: CASSEAFQREQYF.

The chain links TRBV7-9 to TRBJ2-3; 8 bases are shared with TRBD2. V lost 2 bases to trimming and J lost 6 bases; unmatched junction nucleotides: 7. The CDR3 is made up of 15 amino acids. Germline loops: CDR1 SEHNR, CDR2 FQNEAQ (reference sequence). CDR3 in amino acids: CASSLQRESLDTQYF. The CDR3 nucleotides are TGTGCCAGCAGCTTACAGCGGGAGTCCCTGGATACGCAGTATTTT.

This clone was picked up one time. The CDR3 spells CATSDRGQGPYEQYF. In DNA form, the CDR3 reads TGTGCCACCAGTGATCGCGGACAGGGTCCATACGAGCAGTACTTC. The V call is TRBV24-1, the J call TRBJ2-7; 8 bases line up with TRBD1. CDR1 is KGHDR, CDR2 SFDVKD, per germline. The J segment lost 4 bases and the V segment lost 3 bases, leaving 7 bases of the junction unmatched. This CDR3 contains 15 residues.

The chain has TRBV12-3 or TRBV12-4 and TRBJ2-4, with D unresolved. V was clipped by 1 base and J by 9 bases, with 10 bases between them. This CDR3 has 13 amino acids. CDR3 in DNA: TGTGCCAGCAGTTTAGAGGCTAGAAGCATTCAGTACTTC. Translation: CASSLEARSIQYF.

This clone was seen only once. The DNA for the CDR3 is TGCGCCAGCTCGGGGGGGGCTTTTACTGAGCAGTTCTTC. It is translated as CASSGGAFTEQFF. The rearrangement joins TRBV5-1 to TRBJ2-1; TRBD2 aligns across 8 bases. This CDR3 region has 13 residues. J was trimmed by 9 bases and V by 7 bases; bases with no gene match: 9. The germline V gene encodes CDR1 SGHRS and CDR2 YFSETQ.

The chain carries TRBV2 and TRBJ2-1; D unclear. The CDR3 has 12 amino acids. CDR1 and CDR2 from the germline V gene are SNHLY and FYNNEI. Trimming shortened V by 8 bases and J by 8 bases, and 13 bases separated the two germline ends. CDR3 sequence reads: CASRLHAYEQFF. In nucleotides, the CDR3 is TGTGCCAGCCGACTCCACGCCTATGAGCAGTTCTTC.

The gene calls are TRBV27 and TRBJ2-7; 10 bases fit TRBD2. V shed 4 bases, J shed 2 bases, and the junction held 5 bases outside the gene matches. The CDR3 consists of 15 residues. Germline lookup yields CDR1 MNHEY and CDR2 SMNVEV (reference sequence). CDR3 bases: TGTGCCAGCAGTTCGACTAGCGGGTTTCCCTACGAGCAGTACTTC. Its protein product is CASSSTSGFPYEQYF.

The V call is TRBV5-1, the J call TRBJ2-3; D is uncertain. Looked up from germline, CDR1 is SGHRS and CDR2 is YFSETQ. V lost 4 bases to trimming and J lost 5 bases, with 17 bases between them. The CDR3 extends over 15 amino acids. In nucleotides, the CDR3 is TGCGCCAGCAGCCGTCCTGACTCAGCCAGAGATACGCAGTATTTT. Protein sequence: CASSRPDSARDTQYF.

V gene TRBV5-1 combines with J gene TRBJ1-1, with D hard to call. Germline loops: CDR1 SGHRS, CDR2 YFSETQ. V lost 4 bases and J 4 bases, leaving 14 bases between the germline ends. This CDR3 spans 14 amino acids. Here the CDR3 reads CASSQEDPVTEAFF. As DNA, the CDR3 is TGCGCCAGCAGCCAGGAAGACCCTGTCACTGAAGCTTTCTTT.

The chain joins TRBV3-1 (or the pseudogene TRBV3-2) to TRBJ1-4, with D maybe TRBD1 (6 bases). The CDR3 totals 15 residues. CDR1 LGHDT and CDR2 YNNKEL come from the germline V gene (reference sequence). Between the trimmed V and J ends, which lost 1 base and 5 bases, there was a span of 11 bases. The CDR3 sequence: CASSQGQAWNEKLFF. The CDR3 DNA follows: TGTGCCAGCAGCCAAGGACAGGCCTGGAATGAAAAACTGTTTTTT.

The DNA of the CDR3 is TGTGCCATCAGTGGGGCCCCAGGGCCGGGCAGCGAGCAGTACTTC. The encoded protein is CAISGAPGPGSEQYF. The chain employs TRBV10-3 and TRBJ2-7; weak D call: TRBD1 (5 bases). Trimming shortened V by 4 bases and J by 6 bases, and 19 bases separated the two germline ends. The CDR3 totals 15 residues. CDR1 and CDR2 (germline): ENHRY, SYGVKD.

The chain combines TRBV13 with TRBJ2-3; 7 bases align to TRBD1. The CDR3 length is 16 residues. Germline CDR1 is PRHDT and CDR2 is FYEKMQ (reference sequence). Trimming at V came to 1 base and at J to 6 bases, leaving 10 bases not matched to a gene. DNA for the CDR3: TGTGCCAGCAGCTTAGCGTTGGTAGGGGGCGCGGATACGCAGTATTTT. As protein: CASSLALVGGADTQYF.

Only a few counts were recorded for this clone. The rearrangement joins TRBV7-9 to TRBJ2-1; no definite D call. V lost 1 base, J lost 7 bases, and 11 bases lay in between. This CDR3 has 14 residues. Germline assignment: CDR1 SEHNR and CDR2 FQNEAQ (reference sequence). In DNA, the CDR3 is TGTGCCAGCAGCTTAGTTAGCCTTGGGAATGAGCAGTTCTTC. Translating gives CASSLVSLGNEQFF.

The CDR3 sequence is CASSSLSITGGWNYNEQFF. DNA of the CDR3: TGTGCCAGCAGCTCACTATCAATTACAGGGGGCTGGAACTACAATGAGCAGTTCTTC. V usage is TRBV11-2 and J usage is TRBJ2-1; 9 bases fit TRBD1. Germline assignment: CDR1 SGHAT and CDR2 FQNNGV. V lost 4 bases, J lost 3 bases, and 16 bases stayed unmatched. The CDR3 is made up of 19 amino acids.

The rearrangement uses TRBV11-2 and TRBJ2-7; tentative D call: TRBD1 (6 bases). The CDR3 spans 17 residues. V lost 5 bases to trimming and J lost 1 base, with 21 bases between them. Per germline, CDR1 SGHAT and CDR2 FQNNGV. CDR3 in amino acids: CASSPGTLDLISYEQYF. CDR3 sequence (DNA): TGTGCCAGCAGCCCCGGGACACTCGACTTAATTTCCTACGAGCAGTACTTC.

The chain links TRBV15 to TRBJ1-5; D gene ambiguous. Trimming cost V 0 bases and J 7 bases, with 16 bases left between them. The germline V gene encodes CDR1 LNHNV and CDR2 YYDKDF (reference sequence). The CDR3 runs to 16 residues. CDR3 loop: CATSRDRLSGGQPQHF. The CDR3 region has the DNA TGTGCCACCAGCAGAGATCGATTATCCGGCGGCCAGCCCCAGCATTTT.